This is a list of T cell receptor beta chains from one sample in a study of T cell responses to AZD1222 COVID-19 vaccine. Produced via immunoSEQ multiplex PCR; TCRdb's table is partial and in-frame only. Of 180,000 or so clones listed, about 93% were seen once; the top ten hold 0.8% to 1.3%. The sequenced sample was peripheral blood, obtained 28 days after the second dose of the MenACWY control vaccine. These receptors were taken from an adult who received the MenACWY meningococcal vaccine as a control. Each CDR3 is given with its conserved first and last residue. Clone size is given for some rows only: seen once, a few or many times, or a class if the clone is expanded.

v_call	clone_size	j_call	cdr3_aa
TRBV7-2	.	TRBJ1-5	CASSLAGGNQPQHF
TRBV28	few	TRBJ1-6	CASSLPAGGIYNSPLHF
TRBV6-5	few	TRBJ2-7	CATRGAGSYEQYF
TRBV5-5	.	TRBJ2-7	CASSESGIYSYEQYF
TRBV5-1	once	TRBJ1-6	CASRVPDSPLHF
TRBV5-5	.	TRBJ1-3	CASSLGGEVAGNTIYF
TRBV5-8	.	TRBJ1-2	CASSFGGGYTF
TRBV19	.	TRBJ1-1	CASSLRTGEAFF
TRBV30	.	TRBJ1-2	CAWSGGHSSYGYTF
TRBV11-2	.	TRBJ2-5	CASSFGQGPQETQYF
TRBV6-5	.	TRBJ2-3	CASSYLTGSTDTQYF
TRBV4-2	.	TRBJ2-3	CASSQSGGGTDTQYF
TRBV6-6	.	TRBJ2-5	CASSRSLGGEETQYF